The clone carrying this TCR beta chain came up a few times. CDR1 is DFQATT, CDR2 SNEGSKA, per germline (reference sequence). The CDR3 consists of 14 residues. Germline trimming cut 3 bases from V and 5 bases from J; bases unmatched to any gene: 7. This entry is derived from a study of regulatory T cells in long-lasting Graves disease. The time point was: newly diagnosed GD, antithyroid drugs for less than 3 months. PBMC-extracted RNA yielded the TCR library. Construction of the TCR beta libraries employed iRepertoire HTBI primers in conjunction with Arm-PCR of CDR3 regions. One entry per CDR3 protein, called by TCRdb with MiXCR from the multiplex PCR reads. The data show roughly 500,000 distinct CDR3 sequences, 14% seen once. The sample also formed part of further work on T cells in Graves' hyperthyroidism and ophthalmopathy.

The sequencing used peripheral blood mononuclear cells (PBMCs), collected at new diagnosis, from a patient treated with antithyroid drugs. This TCR was sampled from a woman aged 50 to 60 with Graves disease. J is TRBJ2-5 and V is TRBV20-1, with TRBD1 matching over 9 bases. The CDR3 DNA reads as TGCAGTGCTAGGTCGGGACAGGGCAGGGAGACCCAGTACTTC. Protein: CSARSGQGRETQYF.